A few counts support the clone carrying this T cell receptor (beta chain). As handled by the study authors: Estimated nucleated cell counts came from reference gene primer amplification. The repertoire was sequenced with immunoSEQ multiplex PCR; TCRdb's copy has only in-frame clones and lacks some. The V and J calls and the clone size are those of that table, but D and trimming were determined from the DNA. The sample shows about 200,000 clones, over 75% of them seen only once. Trimming cost V 1 base and J 5 bases, with 11 bases left between them. Germline V gene data show CDR1 as SNHLY and CDR2 as FYNNEI. This CDR3 has 15 amino acids. These data are taken from a study of blood T cell repertoires in COVID-19. Across the whole study: Acute and convalescent COVID-19 samples came from the United States, Italy and Spain. PBMCs, B-cell-depleted T cells, or T cells were the source of the cDNA or gDNA that made up the material.

The chain has TRBV2 and TRBJ2-2; the D is unclear. The sequence derives from a human donor in a cohort sampled during active COVID-19. Sequenced sample: peripheral blood. CDR3 amino acids: CASSEGQRYTGELFF. In DNA form, the CDR3 reads TGTGCCAGCAGTGAAGGGCAGCGCTATACCGGGGAGCTGTTTTTT. Drawing the rest from reference TRBV2 and TRBJ2-2, the complete variable domain is EPEVTQTPSHQVTQMGQEVILRCVPISNHLYFYWYRQILGQKVEFLVSFYNNEISEKSEIFDDQFSVERPDGSNFTLKIRSTKLEDSAMYFCASSEGQRYTGELFFGEGSRLTVL.